The rows below give T cell receptor beta chains drawn from one sample of a study of vaccination and CD4 T cells after COVID-19. Their antigens remain unidentified. TCRdb passed the PCR reads through MiXCR, listing each CDR3 protein once. The sample contains 25,000 to 30,000 distinct CDR3 sequences, around half of which appear only once. The sequenced sample was CD4+ T cells from blood, cultured in vitro, obtained before SARS-CoV-2 vaccination. Every receptor here comes from a human donor who received a COVID-19 vaccine. CDR3s include the opening cysteine and the closing phenylalanine or tryptophan. The D gene is left open where the match is weak. Expanded clones are given a class, and other clones once, few, many or no size at all.

clone_size,v_call,d_call,j_call,cdr3_aa,cdr3_nt
NA,TRBV7-2,NA,TRBJ2-7,CASSLGAGELYEQYF,TGTGCCAGCAGCTTAGGGGCAGGGGAGTTATACGAGCAGTACTTC
NA,TRBV20-1,TRBD2,TRBJ2-3,CSALSRTSRTDTQYF,TGCAGTGCTCTTTCCCGGACTAGCCGCACAGATACGCAGTATTTT
NA,TRBV10-2,NA,TRBJ1-1,CASRAGGARSTEAFF,TGCGCCAGCAGGGCTGGCGGGGCTCGGAGCACTGAAGCTTTCTTT
medium-sized,TRBV20-1,TRBD1,TRBJ2-2,CSARESGTDNTGELFF,TGCAGTGCTAGGGAGAGTGGGACAGACAACACCGGGGAGCTGTTTTTT
once,TRBV18,TRBD1,TRBJ1-2,CASSPRDRVYYGYTF,TGTGCCAGCTCACCCCGGGACAGGGTGTACTATGGCTACACCTTC
NA,TRBV11-2,NA,TRBJ1-2,CASSITSGSLGYTF,TGTGCCAGCAGCATCACATCAGGGAGTCTTGGCTACACCTTC
NA,TRBV6-1,NA,TRBJ2-1,CASRVSGISYNEQFF,TGTGCCAGCAGGGTTAGCGGTATTTCCTACAATGAGCAGTTCTTC
few,TRBV12-3/TRBV12-4,NA,TRBJ2-5,CASSLNGALQETQYF,TGTGCCAGCAGTTTAAACGGGGCCCTCCAAGAGACCCAGTACTTC
NA,TRBV12-3/TRBV12-4,TRBD1,TRBJ2-2,CASRGTEGAGELFF,TGTGCCAGCAGGGGGACAGAGGGCGCGGGGGAGCTGTTTTTT
NA,TRBV27,TRBD1,TRBJ2-7,CASSSRRDSPPYEQYF,TGTGCCAGCAGTTCCCGTCGGGACAGCCCCCCCTACGAGCAGTACTTC
NA,TRBV6-2/TRBV6-3,TRBD1,TRBJ1-2,CASTLTGGGGYTF,TGTGCCAGCACCTTGACAGGGGGCGGTGGCTACACCTTC
NA,TRBV5-6,TRBD1,TRBJ2-7,CASSEPRGFDEQYF,TGTGCCAGCAGCGAACCCAGGGGGTTTGACGAGCAGTACTTC
NA,TRBV18,NA,TRBJ2-3,CASSPSTDTQYF,TGTGCCAGCTCACCGAGCACAGATACGCAGTATTTT
few,TRBV19,TRBD1,TRBJ1-2,CASSRGQGPNYGYTF,TGTGCCAGTAGTCGGGGACAGGGGCCCAACTATGGCTACACCTTC
NA,TRBV30,TRBD1,TRBJ1-3,CAWTVPSRGRTIYF,TGTGCCTGGACCGTGCCGAGCAGGGGGCGAACCATATATTTT
NA,TRBV10-3,NA,TRBJ2-5,CAISESRGEQETQYF,TGTGCCATCAGTGAGTCTCGGGGCGAACAAGAGACCCAGTACTTC
few,TRBV10-1,NA,TRBJ1-2,CASSETFGESNYGYTF,TGCGCCAGCAGTGAGACATTTGGGGAATCTAACTATGGCTACACCTTC
few,TRBV2,TRBD1,TRBJ2-5,CASSPTLTGAETQYF,TGTGCCAGCAGTCCCACCCTGACAGGGGCAGAGACCCAGTACTTC
NA,TRBV19,NA,TRBJ2-7,CASSISGLAGGSYEQYF,TGTGCCAGTAGCATTAGCGGCTTGGCAGGGGGCTCCTACGAGCAGTACTTC
few,TRBV6-5,NA,TRBJ2-2,CASSYRTLNTGELFF,TGTGCCAGCAGTTATAGGACCCTCAACACCGGGGAGCTGTTTTTT
NA,TRBV27,NA,TRBJ1-6,CASSLYKVAGSSYNSPLHF,TGTGCCAGCAGTTTATATAAGGTTGCGGGGAGCTCCTATAATTCACCCCTCCACTTT
NA,TRBV5-8,NA,TRBJ2-5,CASSLGGGLSGETQYF,TGTGCCAGCAGCTTGGGTGGGGGCCTATCTGGGGAGACCCAGTACTTC
NA,TRBV20-1,TRBD2,TRBJ2-3,CSAPRSGARTDTQYF,TGCAGTGCTCCCCGTAGCGGGGCCCGCACAGATACGCAGTATTTT
NA,TRBV6-7,NA,TRBJ2-7,CASSYLFSYEQYF,TGTGCCAGCAGTTACCTGTTTTCCTACGAGCAGTACTTC
once,TRBV30,NA,TRBJ1-1,CAWNRREETEAFF,TGTGCCTGGAATCGTCGAGAGGAGACTGAAGCTTTCTTT
NA,TRBV7-9,NA,TRBJ2-7,CASSLTEEQYF,TGTGCCAGCAGCTTGACAGAAGAGCAGTACTTC
few,TRBV29-1,NA,TRBJ1-3,CSVRSGNTIYF,TGCAGCGTTCGATCTGGAAACACCATATATTTT
NA,TRBV21-1,NA,TRBJ1-6,CASSADRGRTNSPLHF,TGTGCCAGCAGCGCAGACAGGGGGCGCACCAATTCACCCCTCCACTTT
medium-sized,TRBV30,NA,TRBJ1-1,CAWFRRTEAFF,TGTGCCTGGTTCCGCCGGACAGAAGCTTTCTTT
NA,TRBV28,NA,TRBJ2-7,CASTPGRNYEQYF,TGTGCCAGCACCCCAGGCAGGAACTACGAGCAGTACTTC
NA,TRBV6-1,TRBD1,TRBJ1-6,CASSLDREGNSPLHF,TGTGCCAGCAGCCTCGACAGGGAGGGTAATTCACCCCTCCACTTT
NA,TRBV5-5,NA,TRBJ2-7,CASSLEGRRSQCF,TGTGCCAGCAGCTTGGAAGGAAGACGCTCACAGTGCTTC
few,TRBV20-1,NA,TRBJ1-6,CSARVGGKEHSPLHF,TGCAGTGCTAGAGTGGGGGGAAAGGAACACTCACCCCTCCACTTT
NA,TRBV3-1,NA,TRBJ2-2,CASSQDATVTGELFF,TGTGCCAGCAGCCAAGATGCGACCGTCACCGGGGAGCTGTTTTTT
few,TRBV6-1,NA,TRBJ1-1,CASSPTGETMNTEAFF,TGTGCCAGCAGCCCGACCGGGGAGACCATGAACACTGAAGCTTTCTTT
NA,TRBV19,TRBD2,TRBJ2-1,CASMGLGGGSYNEQFF,TGTGCCAGTATGGGTCTAGGCGGGGGCTCCTACAATGAGCAGTTCTTC
NA,TRBV12-3/TRBV12-4,TRBD1,TRBJ1-5,CASTQDRHDQPQHF,TGTGCCAGCACGCAGGACAGGCACGATCAGCCCCAGCATTTT
NA,TRBV30,NA,TRBJ2-7,CAWTRRRLHNSYEQYF,TGTGCCTGGACCCGTCGACGGCTGCACAATTCCTACGAGCAGTACTTC
few,TRBV2,NA,TRBJ1-1,CASTRRPNTEAFF,TGTGCCAGCACCCGAAGACCGAACACTGAAGCTTTCTTT
NA,TRBV6-1,TRBD1,TRBJ2-3,CASSDRVSDTQYF,TGTGCCAGCAGCGACAGGGTTTCGGATACGCAGTATTTT
few,TRBV19,TRBD1,TRBJ1-2,CASTDLGTGGLYGYTF,TGTGCCAGTACTGACCTCGGGACAGGGGGCCTCTATGGCTACACCTTC
NA,TRBV20-1,NA,TRBJ2-3,CSASAGSTDTQYF,TGCAGTGCCTCGGCGGGGAGCACAGATACGCAGTATTTT
few,TRBV20-1,TRBD1,TRBJ1-1,CSARERRTGGWSEAFF,TGCAGTGCTAGAGAGAGAAGGACAGGGGGATGGTCTGAAGCTTTCTTT
NA,TRBV20-1,NA,TRBJ2-5,CSASRGWGQETQYF,TGCAGTGCTAGCAGGGGATGGGGGCAAGAGACCCAGTACTTC
NA,TRBV2,TRBD2,TRBJ2-5,CASLLAGGPGETQYF,TGTGCCAGCCTATTAGCGGGGGGGCCGGGGGAGACCCAGTACTTC
NA,TRBV10-3,TRBD1,TRBJ2-7,CATSGTANSYEQYF,TGTGCCACGTCGGGGACAGCGAACTCCTACGAGCAGTACTTC
once,TRBV2,NA,TRBJ1-2,CASSESGEWSISPQFYGYTF,TGTGCCAGCAGTGAGTCAGGGGAGTGGTCGATTTCGCCACAATTCTATGGCTACACCTTC
NA,TRBV19,NA,TRBJ2-5,CASSIGRGETQYF,TGTGCCAGTAGTATAGGTCGGGGAGAGACCCAGTACTTC
NA,TRBV9,TRBD1,TRBJ2-7,CASSVGQGGTYEQYF,TGTGCCAGCAGCGTAGGACAGGGGGGAACCTACGAGCAGTACTTC
medium-sized,TRBV6-1,NA,TRBJ2-7,CASSTWGGGIPYEQYF,TGTGCCAGCAGTACCTGGGGAGGGGGCATACCCTACGAGCAGTACTTC
NA,TRBV7-9,NA,TRBJ2-7,CASSLVGPYEQYF,TGTGCCAGCAGCCTGGTGGGCCCCTACGAGCAGTACTTC
NA,TRBV5-1,TRBD2,TRBJ2-1,CASSLGYTSGLYNEQFF,TGCGCCAGCAGCTTGGGATATACTAGCGGGCTATACAATGAGCAGTTCTTC
few,TRBV19,NA,TRBJ1-2,CASSIVEDNYGYTF,TGTGCCAGTAGTATAGTCGAGGACAACTATGGCTACACCTTC